This entry describes one TCR beta chain. There is no known antigen for this receptor. Base qualities are not recorded, but no much larger clone differs from it by a single base. The entry originates in a study of siplizumab effects on memory and regulatory T cells (dated by TCRdb to between 2018 and 2021). With regard to the full study: The effect of the anti-CD2 antibody siplizumab on alloreactive T-cell subsets was examined in allogeneic mixed lymphocyte reactions constructed from human PBMCs.

Receptors were amplified or captured by the immunoSEQ multiplex PCR assay. About 9.9 x 10^4 TCR templates per sample were assayed by the deep sequencing platform. Genomic DNA extracted from sorted T cells was used for TCRbeta CDR3 sequencing. The authors' analysis ran thus. The R programming language was used for clonal analysis of TCRbeta CDR3 data. Alloreactive CD4+ and CD8+ clones were defined by comparing unstimulated samples with post-reaction CFSE-low samples. Alloreactive CD4+ clones were assigned to regulatory or non-regulatory origin by matching sequences to sorted unstimulated Treg and non-Treg repertoires. TCRdb took over this immuneACCESS table, retaining in-frame rearrangements with V and J assigned. Such tables are incomplete; in checked studies, under half of the missing clones stem from an unresolved V gene, and the remainder is unexplained. That table gives V, J and clone size, and the DNA gave D and trimming. This sample lists tens of thousands of clones; 95% were detected once. The ten largest make up approximately 17% of the sample.

Sorted unstimulated T cells and proliferating T cells recovered from mixed lymphocyte reactions underwent TCRbeta CDR3 sequencing. Fresh whole blood from around 11 HLA-typed healthy donors was used to isolate PBMCs. Study-wide findings and limitations: The cumulative frequency of alloreactive sequences traceable to unstimulated CD4+ memory T cells was significantly reduced by siplizumab. Compared with memory T cells, unstimulated naive T cells appeared more diverse, and naive cells seemed to make a substantial contribution to the alloresponse. Of the alloreactive CD4+ clones that could be mapped, the Treg-derived share averaged roughly 73% with siplizumab compared with under 30% in control reactions. Because sequences below about 10^-5 frequency were poorly captured, only a minor fraction of alloreactive clones could be mapped to unstimulated subsets. About 80-96% of proliferating CD4+ or CD8+ clones could not be given a naive or memory phenotype. The suppressive function of proliferating Tregs from siplizumab cultures was not functionally confirmed.

The source of this sequence is a human donor in good health. Sequencing input: CD8+ T cells sorted from blood.

The DNA sequence is given as TGTGCCAGCAGCTTAACAGAGAACTATGGCTACACCTTC. This translates into CASSLTENYGYTF. The V and J genes are TRBV11-2 and TRBJ1-2; the D gene lacks a confident call. The CDR3, cysteine through phenylalanine, is 13 amino acids long. The sequence is cut down to CDR3 DNA, 39 bases in frame from base 1. Sequences SGHAT (CDR1) and FQNNGV (CDR2) are obtained from the germline V gene. The V and J ends are trimmed by 2 bases and 2 bases, leaving 6 bases between them.